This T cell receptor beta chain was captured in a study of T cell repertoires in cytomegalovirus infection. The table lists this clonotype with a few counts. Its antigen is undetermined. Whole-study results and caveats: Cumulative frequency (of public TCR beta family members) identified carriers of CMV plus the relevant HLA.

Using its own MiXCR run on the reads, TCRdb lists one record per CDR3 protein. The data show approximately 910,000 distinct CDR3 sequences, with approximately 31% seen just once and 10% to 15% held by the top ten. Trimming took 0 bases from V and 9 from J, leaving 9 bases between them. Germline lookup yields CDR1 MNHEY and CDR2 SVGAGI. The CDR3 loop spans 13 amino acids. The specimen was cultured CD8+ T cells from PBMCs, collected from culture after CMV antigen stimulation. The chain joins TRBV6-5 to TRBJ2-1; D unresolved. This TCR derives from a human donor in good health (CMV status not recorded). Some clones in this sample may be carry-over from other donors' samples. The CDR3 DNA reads TGTGCCAGCAGTTACTCGAACGGCGTTGAGCAGTTCTTC. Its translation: CASSYSNGVEQFF.